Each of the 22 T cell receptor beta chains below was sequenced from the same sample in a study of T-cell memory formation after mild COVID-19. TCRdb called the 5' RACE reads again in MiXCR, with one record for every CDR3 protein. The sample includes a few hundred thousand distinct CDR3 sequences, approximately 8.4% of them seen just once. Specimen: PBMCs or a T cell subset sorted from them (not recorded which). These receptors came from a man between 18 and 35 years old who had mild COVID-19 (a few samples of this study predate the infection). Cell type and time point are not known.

The DNA for the CDR3 is TGCAGTGCCGGCCGGGACAGGGCCTACAATGAGCAGTTCTTC. This translates into CSAGRDRAYNEQFF. The chain combines TRBV20-1 with TRBJ2-1; 9 bases align to TRBD1. The CDR3 length is 14 residues. Germline values: CDR1 DFQATT, CDR2 SNEGSKA (reference sequence). V shed 6 bases and J 2 bases; nucleotides not matched to a gene: 5.

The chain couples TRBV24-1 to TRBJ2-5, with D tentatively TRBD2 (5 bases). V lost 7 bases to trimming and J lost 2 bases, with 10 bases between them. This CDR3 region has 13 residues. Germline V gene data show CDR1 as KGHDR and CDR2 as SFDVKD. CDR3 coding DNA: TGTGCCACCAGCCAAGACTATCAAGAGACCCAGTACTTC. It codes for CATSQDYQETQYF.

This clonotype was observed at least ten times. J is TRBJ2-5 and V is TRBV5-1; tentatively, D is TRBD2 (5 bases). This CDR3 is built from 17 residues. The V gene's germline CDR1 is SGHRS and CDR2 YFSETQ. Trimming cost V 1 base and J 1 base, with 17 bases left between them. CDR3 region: CASSLNLRLARQETQYF. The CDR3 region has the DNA TGCGCCAGCAGCTTGAATCTCCGGCTAGCCCGCCAAGAGACCCAGTACTTC.

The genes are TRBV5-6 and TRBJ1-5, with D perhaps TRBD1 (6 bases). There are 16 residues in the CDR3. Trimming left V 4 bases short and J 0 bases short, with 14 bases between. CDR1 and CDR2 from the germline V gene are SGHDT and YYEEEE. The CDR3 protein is CASSRKGQHSNQPQHF. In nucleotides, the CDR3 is TGTGCCAGCAGCCGTAAAGGACAGCATAGCAATCAGCCCCAGCATTTT.

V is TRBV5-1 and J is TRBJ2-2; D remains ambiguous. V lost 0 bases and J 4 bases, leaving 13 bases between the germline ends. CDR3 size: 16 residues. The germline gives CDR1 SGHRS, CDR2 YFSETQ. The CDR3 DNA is TGCGCCAGCAGCTTGGCCTCCCGTCCGGGCACCGGGGAGCTGTTTTTT. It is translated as CASSLASRPGTGELFF.

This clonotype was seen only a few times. CDR3 bases: TGCGCCAGCAGCTTGGCCCCAGAGGTACCCATCAAAAACATTCAGTACTTC. This codes for CASSLAPEVPIKNIQYF. The chain joins TRBV5-1 to TRBJ2-4; no definite D call. The CDR3 contains 17 residues. In germline, CDR1 is SGHRS, CDR2 YFSETQ. The V end lost 0 bases, the J end lost 3 bases, and 16 bases lay between the germline ends.

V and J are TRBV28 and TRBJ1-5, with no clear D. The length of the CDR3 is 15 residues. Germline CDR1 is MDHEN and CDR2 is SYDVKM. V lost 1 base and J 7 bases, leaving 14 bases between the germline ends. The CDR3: CASSLFKMPGQPQHF. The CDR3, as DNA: TGTGCCAGCAGTTTATTTAAGATGCCGGGGCAGCCCCAGCATTTT.

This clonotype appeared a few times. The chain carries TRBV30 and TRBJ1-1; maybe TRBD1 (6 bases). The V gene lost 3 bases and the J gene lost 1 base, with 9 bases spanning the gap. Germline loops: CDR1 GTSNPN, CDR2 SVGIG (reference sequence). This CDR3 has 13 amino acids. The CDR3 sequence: CAWRGGWNTEAFF. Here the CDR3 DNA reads TGTGCCTGGAGGGGGGGCTGGAACACTGAAGCTTTCTTT.

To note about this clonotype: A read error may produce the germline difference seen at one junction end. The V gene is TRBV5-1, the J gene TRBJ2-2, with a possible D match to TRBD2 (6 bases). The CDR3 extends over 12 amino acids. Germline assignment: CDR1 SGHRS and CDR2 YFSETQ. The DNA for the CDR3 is TGCGCCAGCAGCTTGATACCGGGGGAGCTGATTTTT. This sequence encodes CASSLIPGELIF. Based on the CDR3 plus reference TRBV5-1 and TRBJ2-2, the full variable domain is KAGVTQTPRYLIKTRGQQVTLSCSPISGHRSVSWYQQTPGQGLQFLFEYFSETQRNKGNFPGRFSGRQFSNSRSEMNVSTLELGDSALYLCASSLIPGELIFGEGSRLTVL.

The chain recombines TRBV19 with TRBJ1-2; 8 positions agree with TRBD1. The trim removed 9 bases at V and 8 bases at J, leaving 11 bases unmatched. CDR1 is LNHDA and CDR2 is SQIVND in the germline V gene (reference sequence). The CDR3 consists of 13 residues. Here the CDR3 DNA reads TGTGCCAGCTCGAGTGACAGGGGCTGGGGCTACACCTTC. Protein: CASSSDRGWGYTF.

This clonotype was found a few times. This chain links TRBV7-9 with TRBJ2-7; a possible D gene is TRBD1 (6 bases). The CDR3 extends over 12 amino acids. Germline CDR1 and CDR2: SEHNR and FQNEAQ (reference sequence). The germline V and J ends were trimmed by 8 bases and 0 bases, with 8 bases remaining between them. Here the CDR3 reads CASGDNSYEQYF. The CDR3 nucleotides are TGTGCCAGCGGGGACAACTCCTACGAGCAGTACTTC.

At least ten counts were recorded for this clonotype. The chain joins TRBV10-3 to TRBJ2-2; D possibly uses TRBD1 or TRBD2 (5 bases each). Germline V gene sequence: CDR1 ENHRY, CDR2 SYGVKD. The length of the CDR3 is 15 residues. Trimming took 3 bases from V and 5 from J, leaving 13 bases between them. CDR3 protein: CAISDPRGDTGELFF. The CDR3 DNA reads TGTGCCATCAGTGACCCGAGAGGGGATACCGGGGAGCTGTTTTTT.

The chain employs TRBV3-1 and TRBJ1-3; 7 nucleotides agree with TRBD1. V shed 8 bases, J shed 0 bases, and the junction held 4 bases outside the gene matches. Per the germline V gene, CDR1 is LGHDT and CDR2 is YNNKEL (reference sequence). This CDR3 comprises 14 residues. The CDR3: CASGQAHSGNTIYF. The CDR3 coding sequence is TGTGCCAGCGGACAGGCGCACTCTGGAAACACCATATATTTT.

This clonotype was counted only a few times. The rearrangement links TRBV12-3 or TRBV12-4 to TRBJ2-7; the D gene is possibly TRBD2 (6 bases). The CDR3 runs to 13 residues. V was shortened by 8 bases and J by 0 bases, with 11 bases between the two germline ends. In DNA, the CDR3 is TGTGCCAGCGGGGCGGGGAGCTCCTACGAGCAGTACTTC. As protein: CASGAGSSYEQYF.

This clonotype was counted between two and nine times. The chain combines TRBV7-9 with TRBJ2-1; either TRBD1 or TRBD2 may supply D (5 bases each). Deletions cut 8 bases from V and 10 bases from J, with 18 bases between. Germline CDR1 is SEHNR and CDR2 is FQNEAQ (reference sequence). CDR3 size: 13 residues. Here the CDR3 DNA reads TGTGCCAGCTTTACGGGAAAAAGACAGGAGCAGTTCTTC. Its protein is CASFTGKRQEQFF.

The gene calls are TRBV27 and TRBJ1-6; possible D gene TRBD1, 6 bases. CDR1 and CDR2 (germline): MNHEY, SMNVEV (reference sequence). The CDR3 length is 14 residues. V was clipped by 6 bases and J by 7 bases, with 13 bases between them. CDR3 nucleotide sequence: TGTGCCAGCAGGTCTGGGGGCGGGAATTCACCCCTCCACTTT. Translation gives CASRSGGGNSPLHF.

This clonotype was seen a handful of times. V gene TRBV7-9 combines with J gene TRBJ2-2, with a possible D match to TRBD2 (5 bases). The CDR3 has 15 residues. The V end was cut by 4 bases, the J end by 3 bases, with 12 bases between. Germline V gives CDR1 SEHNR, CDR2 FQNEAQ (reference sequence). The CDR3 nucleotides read TGTGCCAGCAGCTCCGGGGAGCCCCACACCGGGGAGCTGTTTTTT. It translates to CASSSGEPHTGELFF.

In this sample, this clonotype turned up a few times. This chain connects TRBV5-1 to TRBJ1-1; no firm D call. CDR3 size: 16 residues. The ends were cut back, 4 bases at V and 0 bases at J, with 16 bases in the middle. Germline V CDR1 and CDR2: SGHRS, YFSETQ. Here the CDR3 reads CASSPTRSHMNTEAFF. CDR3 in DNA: TGCGCCAGCAGCCCTACCCGGTCCCATATGAACACTGAAGCTTTCTTT. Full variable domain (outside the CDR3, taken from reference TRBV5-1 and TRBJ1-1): KAGVTQTPRYLIKTRGQQVTLSCSPISGHRSVSWYQQTPGQGLQFLFEYFSETQRNKGNFPGRFSGRQFSNSRSEMNVSTLELGDSALYLCASSPTRSHMNTEAFFGQGTRLTVV.

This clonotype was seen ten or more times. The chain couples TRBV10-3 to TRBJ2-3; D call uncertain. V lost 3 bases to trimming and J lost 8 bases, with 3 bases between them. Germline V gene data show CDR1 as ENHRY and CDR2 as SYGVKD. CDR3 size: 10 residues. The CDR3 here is CAISDSTQYF. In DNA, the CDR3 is TGTGCCATCAGTGACAGTACGCAGTATTTT.

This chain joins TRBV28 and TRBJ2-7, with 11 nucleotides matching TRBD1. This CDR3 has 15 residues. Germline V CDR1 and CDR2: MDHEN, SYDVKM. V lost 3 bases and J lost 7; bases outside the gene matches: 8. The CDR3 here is CASSLGGQGAWEQYV. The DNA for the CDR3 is TGTGCCAGCAGTTTGGGTGGACAGGGGGCTTGGGAGCAGTACGTC.

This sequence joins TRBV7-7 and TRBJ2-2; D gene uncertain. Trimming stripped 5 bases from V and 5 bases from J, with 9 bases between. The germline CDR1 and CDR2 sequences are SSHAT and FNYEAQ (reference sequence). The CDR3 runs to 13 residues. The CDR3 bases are TGTGCCAGCAGCGCTTGGGTTACCGGGGAGCTGTTTTTT. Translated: CASSAWVTGELFF.

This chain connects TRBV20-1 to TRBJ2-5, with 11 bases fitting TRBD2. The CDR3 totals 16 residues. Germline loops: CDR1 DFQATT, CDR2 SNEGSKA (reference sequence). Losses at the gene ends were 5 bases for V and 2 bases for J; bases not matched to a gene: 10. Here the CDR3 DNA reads TGCAGTGCTGGAACCCCTAGCGGGGGGCAACAAGAGACCCAGTACTTC. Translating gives CSAGTPSGGQQETQYF.